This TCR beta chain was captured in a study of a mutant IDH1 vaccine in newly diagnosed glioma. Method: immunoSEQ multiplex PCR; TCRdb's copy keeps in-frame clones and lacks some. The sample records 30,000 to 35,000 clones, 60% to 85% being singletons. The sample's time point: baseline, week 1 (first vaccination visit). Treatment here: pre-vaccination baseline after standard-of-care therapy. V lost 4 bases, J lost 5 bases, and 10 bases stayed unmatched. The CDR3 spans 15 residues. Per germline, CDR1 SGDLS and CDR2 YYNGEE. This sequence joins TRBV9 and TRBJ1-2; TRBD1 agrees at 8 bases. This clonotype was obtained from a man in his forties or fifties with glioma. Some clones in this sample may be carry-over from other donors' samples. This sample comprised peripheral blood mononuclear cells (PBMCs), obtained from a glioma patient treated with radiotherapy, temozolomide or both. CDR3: CASSRTGQGYYGYTF. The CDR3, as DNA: TGTGCCAGCAGCAGAACCGGACAGGGTTATTATGGCTACACCTTC.